The 29 T cell receptor beta chains listed next were all sequenced from one sample in a study of identical twins. TCRdb reprocessed the 5' RACE reads with MiXCR, giving one entry per CDR3 protein. The table has 1.5 million to 2 million distinct CDR3 sequences, roughly 35% seen once. Sequencing used cord blood. The receptors were gathered from a newborn girl in good health.

The chain combines TRBV12-3 or TRBV12-4 with TRBJ2-1; 8 bases fit TRBD2. This CDR3 is 15 amino acids long. J was trimmed by 8 bases and V by 10 bases; bases with no gene match: 16. The CDR3 spells CATRRHSGNVDEQFF. For the CDR3, the DNA is TGTGCCACCCGTCGCCATAGCGGGAACGTCGATGAGCAGTTCTTC.

The genes are TRBV3-1 and TRBJ2-5; either TRBD1 or TRBD2 may fit D (6 bases each). Trimming shortened V by 1 base and J by 11 bases, and 20 bases separated the two germline ends. There are 15 residues in the CDR3. The germline V gene encodes CDR1 LGHDT and CDR2 YNNKEL (reference sequence). CDR3 amino acids: CASSQARGVYNEQYF. CDR3 bases: TGTGCCAGCAGCCAAGCAAGGGGGGTGTACAATGAGCAGTACTTC.

The rearrangement uses TRBV25-1 and TRBJ1-2; D unclear. This CDR3 comprises 13 residues. Germline lookup yields CDR1 MGHDK and CDR2 SYGVNS. V shed 3 bases and J shed 4 bases, with 9 bases lying between them. In nucleotides, the CDR3 is TGTGCCAGCAGTGATAAGGCAGCCTATGGCTACACCTTC. It is translated as CASSDKAAYGYTF.

Only a few counts were recorded for this clonotype. V is TRBV5-4 and J is TRBJ2-7; weak D call: TRBD2 (6 bases). This CDR3 spans 16 amino acids. The germline gives CDR1 SGHNT, CDR2 YYREEE (reference sequence). The ends were cut back, 4 bases at V and 7 bases at J, with 24 bases in the middle. CDR3 sequence reads: CASSRDPGLSYVEQYF. The CDR3 DNA sequence: TGTGCCAGCAGCCGGGACCCGGGACTCTCTTACGTTGAGCAGTACTTC.

V gene TRBV29-1 combines with J gene TRBJ2-1, with 9 bases identical to TRBD2. The CDR3 has 15 residues. J gave up 8 bases and V 5 bases, and 13 bases lay outside the gene matches. From germline, CDR1 is SQVTM and CDR2 ANQGSEA. CDR3 sequence: CSVQAGGRANDEQFF. DNA of the CDR3: TGCAGCGTTCAAGCTGGCGGGAGGGCTAACGATGAGCAGTTCTTC.

This clonotype was seen a few times. This chain connects TRBV4-1 to TRBJ2-1, with 11 bases that match TRBD2. CDR1 is MGHRA and CDR2 is YSYEKL in the germline V gene. V was pared by 1 base and J by 7 bases, with 9 bases of the junction left unmatched. The CDR3 contains 17 residues. This chain's CDR3 is CASSQAVETSGKNEQFF. In DNA form, the CDR3 reads TGCGCCAGCAGCCAAGCTGTAGAGACTAGCGGGAAAAATGAGCAGTTCTTC.

The rearrangement joins TRBV5-1 to TRBJ2-1; TRBD2 agrees at 9 bases. The DNA end is more similar to TRBJ2-7, so the J call may be wrong. Germline loops: CDR1 SGHRS, CDR2 YFSETQ. The CDR3 covers 18 residues. The CDR3, as DNA: TGCGCCAGCAGCTTGTGGGGGCCAACGACTAGCGGCTACAATGAGCAGTACTTC. It codes for CASSLWGPTTSGYNEQYF.

The chain has TRBV20-1 and TRBJ2-1; D remains ambiguous. CDR1 and CDR2 (germline): DFQATT, SNEGSKA (reference sequence). Trimming cost V 5 bases and J 6 bases, with 11 bases left between them. The CDR3 runs to 12 residues. The CDR3 here is CSALQHFNEQFF. In DNA, the CDR3 is TGCAGTGCTCTTCAGCACTTCAATGAGCAGTTCTTC.

This clonotype occurred a few times. This rearrangement joins TRBV7-8 to TRBJ2-1; 14 nucleotides match TRBD2. The junction had 7 bases not matched to a gene; V was cut back by 4 bases and J by 2 bases. Germline CDR1 SGHVS, CDR2 FQNEAQ. This CDR3 region has 18 residues. The CDR3 sequence: CASSSGLAGGRTYNEQFF. The CDR3 bases are TGTGCCAGCAGCTCTGGACTAGCGGGGGGACGAACCTACAATGAGCAGTTCTTC.

With regard to this clonotype: A much larger clone sits a single nucleotide away, making a read error possible. This chain connects TRBV7-2 to TRBJ2-7; no clear D gene. Germline V gives CDR1 SGHTA, CDR2 FQGNSA. This CDR3 region has 14 residues. The V end lost 3 bases, the J end lost 7 bases, and 16 bases lay between the germline ends. The CDR3 nucleotides read TGTGCCAGCAGCTTTGCGACCCCTGACAATGAGCAGTACTTC. Translated: CASSFATPDNEQYF.

This clonotype has a single count. The V call is TRBV12-3 or TRBV12-4, the J call TRBJ2-6, with D perhaps given as TRBD1 or TRBD2 (5 bases each). The V and J ends lost 2 bases and 2 bases respectively, with 10 bases between them. This CDR3 is 16 amino acids long. The CDR3 DNA reads as TGTGCCAGCAGTTTACAGGGAGCAGCTGGGGCCAACGTCCTGACTTTC. Translated: CASSLQGAAGANVLTF.

As to this clonotype: It may be a read error: a sequence one base away is much more abundant. CDR3 bases: TGTGCCAGCAGTGAAGAACGGCTAGCCAAAAACATTCAGTACTTC. Amino acid sequence: CASSEERLAKNIQYF. The V gene is TRBV2, the J gene TRBJ2-4; D unresolved. The V and J ends lost 1 base and 0 bases respectively, with 7 bases between them. The germline gives CDR1 SNHLY, CDR2 FYNNEI. There are 15 residues in the CDR3.

The chain links TRBV6-6 to TRBJ2-3; maybe TRBD1 (6 bases). The V end was cut by 2 bases, the J end by 0 bases, with 15 bases between. CDR1 is MNHNY and CDR2 is SVGAGI in the germline V gene (reference sequence). The CDR3 sequence is 17 residues long. CDR3 protein: CASSYPTGPLSTDTQYF. The CDR3 bases are TGTGCCAGCAGTTACCCGACAGGCCCGCTGAGCACAGATACGCAGTATTTT.

This clonotype was observed a handful of times. The chain links TRBV9 to TRBJ2-3, with D perhaps matching TRBD1 (6 bases). The CDR3 has 15 amino acids. Germline-derived CDR1 and CDR2 are SGDLS and YYNGEE. V was clipped by 3 bases and J by 0 bases, with 11 bases between them. CDR3 bases: TGTGCCAGCAGCGCCCGACAGGTTAGCACAGATACGCAGTATTTT. Its translation: CASSARQVSTDTQYF.

The chain is built from TRBV5-5 and TRBJ1-2; 8 bases fit TRBD1. The length of the CDR3 is 15 residues. V lost 2 bases to trimming and J lost 2 bases; unmatched junction nucleotides: 5. Germline CDR1 and CDR2: SGHKS and YYEKEE (reference sequence). The CDR3 DNA sequence: TGTGCCAGCAGCTTAGCCCGGACAGGGAACTATGGCTACACCTTC. Translated: CASSLARTGNYGYTF. Combining the CDR3 with reference TRBV5-5 and TRBJ1-2 gives the whole variable domain DAGVTQSPTHLIKTRGQQVTLRCSPISGHKSVSWYQQVLGQGPQFIFQYYEKEERGRGNFPDRFSARQFPNYSSELNVNALLLGDSALYLCASSLARTGNYGYTFGSGTRLTVV.

This clonotype was seen more than once but under ten times. The chain links TRBV28 to TRBJ2-1; no reliable D call. The germline CDR1 and CDR2 sequences are MDHEN and SYDVKM. CDR3 length: 15 amino acids. Trimming left V 1 base short and J 0 bases short, with 7 bases between. The CDR3 here is CASSLYLSSYNEQFF. The CDR3 DNA is TGTGCCAGCAGTTTATATTTGAGCTCCTACAATGAGCAGTTCTTC.

V is TRBV21-1 and J is TRBJ2-7; TRBD2 was called by the table and not checked on the DNA. TRBV21-1 is a listed pseudogene. The CDR3 spans 16 residues. CDR3 DNA: TGTGCCAGCAGCAAAGGACTAGCGGGAGAGGAAAACGAGCAGTACTTC. Translating gives CASSKGLAGEENEQYF.

This clonotype was picked up a small number of times. The CDR3 bases are TGTGCCAGCAGCACGGGACAGTCCTACGAGCAGTACTTC. This translates into CASSTGQSYEQYF. The chain couples TRBV2 to TRBJ2-7, with 7 bases matching TRBD1. This CDR3 comprises 13 residues. The trim removed 6 bases at V and 1 base at J, leaving 3 bases unmatched. Germline CDR1 is SNHLY and CDR2 is FYNNEI.

The V and J genes are TRBV2 and TRBJ1-5; D may be TRBD1 (6 bases). CDR1 is SNHLY and CDR2 is FYNNEI in the germline V gene. The CDR3 extends over 15 amino acids. Trimming cost V 3 bases and J 5 bases, with 14 bases left between them. The CDR3 nucleotides are TGTGCCAGCAGTGAGACGGGGGCCAGGGATCAGCCCCAGCATTTT. Protein product: CASSETGARDQPQHF. The whole variable domain, remainder taken from reference TRBV2 and TRBJ1-5, is EPEVTQTPSHQVTQMGQEVILRCVPISNHLYFYWYRQILGQKVEFLVSFYNNEISEKSEIFDDQFSVERPDGSNFTLKIRSTKLEDSAMYFCASSETGARDQPQHFGDGTRLSIL.

The chain carries TRBV5-1 and TRBJ2-3; 9 bases agree with TRBD2. V was pared by 7 bases and J by 4 bases, with 13 bases of the junction left unmatched. Germline values: CDR1 SGHRS, CDR2 YFSETQ. This CDR3 has 16 residues. The CDR3 region is CASHKIAGESADTQYF. The CDR3 nucleotides read TGCGCCAGCCACAAGATAGCGGGAGAAAGCGCAGATACGCAGTATTTT.

This clonotype was observed a handful of times. The chain has TRBV27 and TRBJ2-5, with 9 bases fitting TRBD1. The DNA end favors TRBJ2-7, so the J call may be wrong. The CDR3 is 16 residues long. Germline lookup yields CDR1 MNHEY and CDR2 SMNVEV (reference sequence). The CDR3 DNA sequence: TGTGCCAGCAGTTTAGCGCCGGGACAGGGACGGTACGAGCAGTACTTC. Translated, it gives CASSLAPGQGRYEQYF.

This chain joins TRBV5-6 and TRBJ2-1; D unclear. The V end was cut by 5 bases, the J end by 7 bases, with 13 bases between. The germline CDR1 and CDR2 sequences are SGHDT and YYEEEE. This CDR3 contains 13 residues. The CDR3 sequence: CASRSIARNEQFF. Here the CDR3 DNA reads TGTGCCAGCAGAAGTATCGCGAGGAATGAGCAGTTCTTC.

This chain uses TRBV5-1 with TRBJ2-7; the match to TRBD2 covers 14 bases. CDR1 is SGHRS and CDR2 is YFSETQ in the germline V gene. Trimming removed 2 bases from V and 3 bases from J; junction bases left unmatched: 7. There are 17 residues in the CDR3. CDR3 region: CASSFEGLAGAGYEQYF. The CDR3 region has the DNA TGCGCCAGCAGCTTCGAGGGACTAGCGGGAGCTGGCTACGAGCAGTACTTC.

This clonotype occurred once. J is TRBJ2-5 and V is TRBV7-2; D not certain. In germline, CDR1 is SGHTA, CDR2 FQGNSA. V lost 2 bases and J lost 11, with 18 bases in between. This CDR3 has 14 amino acids. The CDR3 bases are TGTGCCAGCAGCTTACAGGACCTATACAATGAGCAGTACTTC. It yields the protein CASSLQDLYNEQYF.

This chain joins TRBV28 and TRBJ2-5, with D possibly being TRBD2 (5 bases). Looked up from germline, CDR1 is MDHEN and CDR2 is SYDVKM. The CDR3 extends over 14 amino acids. V was pared by 8 bases and J by 4 bases, with 17 bases between. The CDR3 reads CASQLSQSGETQYF. Written as DNA, the CDR3 is TGTGCCAGCCAACTATCCCAGAGCGGAGAGACCCAGTACTTC.

The chain recombines TRBV2 with TRBJ2-7; possibly TRBD1 or TRBD2 for D (6 bases each). The CDR3 length is 14 residues. Trimming left V 4 bases short and J 2 bases short, with 12 bases between. Germline lookup yields CDR1 SNHLY and CDR2 FYNNEI. CDR3 amino acids: CASSGEGGTYEQYF. Here the CDR3 DNA reads TGTGCCAGCAGTGGAGAGGGGGGAACCTACGAGCAGTACTTC.

A few counts support this clonotype. The chain uses TRBV25-1 and TRBJ2-1; TRBD2 agrees at 9 bases. The CDR3 has 15 residues. Germline V CDR1 and CDR2: MGHDK, SYGVNS. V lost 7 bases to trimming and J lost 4 bases; unmatched junction nucleotides: 8. Here the CDR3 reads CASTPSGTQYNEQFF. The DNA of the CDR3 is TGTGCCAGCACCCCTAGCGGGACCCAATACAATGAGCAGTTCTTC.

This clonotype was seen ten or more times. J is TRBJ2-4 and V is TRBV7-2, with D uncertain. In germline, CDR1 is SGHTA, CDR2 FQGNSA. There are 14 residues in the CDR3. Trimming took off 1 base at V and 0 bases at J, with 4 bases between the two ends. CDR3 nucleotide sequence: TGTGCCAGCAGCTTAGAGGCAGCCAAAAACATTCAGTACTTC. It encodes CASSLEAAKNIQYF.

The genes are TRBV2 and TRBJ2-7, with D perhaps TRBD2 (6 bases). Germline assignment: CDR1 SNHLY and CDR2 FYNNEI. The CDR3 has 17 residues. Trimming took off 6 bases at V and 0 bases at J, with 21 bases between the two ends. In DNA form, the CDR3 reads TGTGCCAGCAGGGGGGGAATAGCGGATGCCAGCTCCTACGAGCAGTACTTC. Protein: CASRGGIADASSYEQYF.